One and the same sample provided the 15 T cell receptor beta chains below, sequenced in a study of radiotherapy plus CTLA-4 blockade in lung cancer (dated by TCRdb to the late 2010s). Libraries were built with the immunoSEQ multiplex PCR assay. TCRdb stores this immuneACCESS table with in-frame sequences only. Part of the clones is absent; in the studies checked, under half of the shortfall reflects unresolved V genes, and no reason is known for the rest. The sample table records around 70,000 clones; around 87% of these occur just once. Together, the top ten hold 40% of the sample. This specimen was peripheral blood, taken from a patient treated with radiotherapy plus ipilimumab. Receptors originate from a human donor with non-small cell lung cancer that progressed on radiotherapy plus ipilimumab.

V is TRBV5-6 and J is TRBJ2-7; D ambiguous. Trimming pared 4 bases from V and 0 bases from J, leaving 11 bases between. The CDR3 contains 14 residues. Germline CDR1 reads SGHDT; CDR2 reads YYEEEE. The CDR3 DNA reads as TGTGCCAGCAGCCGCCGGATAGGCTCCTACGAGCAGTACTTC. It specifies CASSRRIGSYEQYF.

The chain joins TRBV11-2 to TRBJ2-1, with 11 positions matching TRBD2. Germline-derived CDR1 and CDR2 are SGHAT and FQNNGV. The CDR3 is 16 residues long. J gave up 8 bases and V 4 bases, and 10 bases lay outside the gene matches. The CDR3 spells CASSSGSGRAVDEQFF. Written as DNA, the CDR3 is TGTGCCAGCAGCTCCGGTAGCGGGAGGGCCGTAGATGAGCAGTTCTTC.

This chain joins TRBV6-5 and TRBJ1-2, with TRBD1 identical over 7 bases. CDR1 is MNHEY, CDR2 SVGAGI, per germline. The CDR3 is 15 residues long. Unmatched junction bases numbered 8, after V lost 6 bases and J lost 1 base. This CDR3 reads CASSRGGVGNYGYTF. The CDR3 DNA reads TGTGCCAGCAGCCGAGGGGGCGTTGGTAACTATGGCTACACCTTC.

The chain couples TRBV6-1 to TRBJ2-2; a weak D match, TRBD2 (6 bases). Trimming took off 3 bases at V and 3 bases at J, with 11 bases between the two ends. This CDR3 spans 15 amino acids. CDR1 is MNHNS, CDR2 SASEGT, per germline. This CDR3 reads CASSERDGDTGELFF. As DNA, the CDR3 is TGTGCCAGCAGTGAGCGGGACGGGGACACCGGGGAGCTGTTTTTT.

The chain joins TRBV27 to TRBJ1-5; D call uncertain. The germline CDR1 and CDR2 sequences are MNHEY and SMNVEV (reference sequence). V was trimmed by 6 bases and J by 0 bases, leaving 9 bases between them. The CDR3 contains 14 residues. The CDR3 coding sequence is TGTGCCAGCAGGGACGGTTATAGCAATCAGCCCCAGCATTTT. Its translation is CASRDGYSNQPQHF.

This clone was seen more than once but under ten times. The CDR3 here is CASTHSGRKYEQFF. As DNA, the CDR3 is TGTGCCAGCACACATAGCGGGAGAAAATATGAGCAGTTCTTC. The chain links TRBV6-6 to TRBJ2-1, with 9 bases fitting TRBD2. The junction had 9 bases not matched to a gene; V was cut back by 7 bases and J by 8 bases. Germline V lookup: CDR1 MNHNY, CDR2 SVGAGI (reference sequence). This CDR3 is 14 amino acids long.

The rearrangement uses TRBV5-1 and TRBJ2-5; D possibly corresponds to TRBD1 (6 bases). CDR1 is SGHRS, CDR2 YFSETQ, per germline. The CDR3 covers 13 residues. V lost 5 bases, J lost 2 bases, and 10 bases lay in between. CDR3 sequence reads: CASRRDTQETQYF. The CDR3 region has the DNA TGCGCCAGCAGACGGGACACACAAGAGACCCAGTACTTC.

The chain employs TRBV27 and TRBJ2-5; D is ambiguous. V lost 5 bases, J lost 1 base, and 11 bases lay in between. The germline V gene has CDR1 MNHEY and CDR2 SMNVEV (reference sequence). The CDR3 loop spans 14 amino acids. The CDR3 loop is CASSNNRLQETQYF. The CDR3 DNA follows: TGTGCCAGCAGTAACAACCGACTCCAAGAGACCCAGTACTTC.

The chain couples TRBV6-6 to TRBJ1-2; a possible D gene is TRBD1 (6 bases). The V and J ends lost 7 bases and 3 bases respectively, with 12 bases between them. CDR1 and CDR2 from the germline V gene are MNHNY and SVGAGI (reference sequence). The length of the CDR3 is 13 residues. This CDR3 is CASIKQGDYGYTF. The CDR3 DNA is TGTGCCAGCATTAAACAGGGAGACTATGGCTACACCTTC.

V gene TRBV10-2 combines with J gene TRBJ2-1; unclear D gene. This CDR3 spans 12 amino acids. CDR1 and CDR2 (germline): WSHSY, SAAADI. Trimming stripped 6 bases from V and 5 bases from J, with 8 bases between. The DNA of the CDR3 is TGCGCCAGCAGAGGTTCACACAATGAGCAGTTCTTC. Its translation: CASRGSHNEQFF.

This clone was detected once. The chain couples TRBV19 to TRBJ2-7; D gene unclear. CDR1 and CDR2 (germline): LNHDA, SQIVND (reference sequence). The CDR3 covers 15 residues. Deletions cut 5 bases from V and 1 base from J, with 15 bases between. CDR3 nucleotides: TGTGCCAGTAGTCGAGCGTCTGGTCCATCCTACGAGCAGTACTTC. Protein: CASSRASGPSYEQYF.

The CDR3 sequence is CASSQGLLQVGELFF. The CDR3 DNA reads TGCGCCAGCAGCCAGGGTTTACTCCAGGTCGGGGAGCTGTTTTTT. V and J are TRBV4-1 and TRBJ2-2, with D unresolved. The germline V gene has CDR1 MGHRA and CDR2 YSYEKL. The CDR3 has 15 amino acids. V was cut by 3 bases and J by 7 bases, with 15 bases left in between.

In the case of this clone: Other nucleotide sequences from this sample produce the same CDR3. This chain uses TRBV28 with TRBJ1-2, with TRBD1 identical over 9 bases. This CDR3 is 13 amino acids long. From germline, CDR1 is MDHEN and CDR2 SYDVKM. V was clipped by 3 bases and J by 4 bases; unmatched bases: 0. CDR3 loop: CASSLDRGYGYTF. CDR3 bases: TGTGCCAGCAGTTTGGACAGGGGCTATGGCTACACCTTC.

This chain connects TRBV20-1 to TRBJ1-1, with D unclear. The CDR3 has 10 residues. Germline CDR1 is DFQATT and CDR2 is SNEGSKA (reference sequence). V was shortened by 6 bases and J by 7 bases, with 9 bases between the two germline ends. This CDR3 is CSAVDIEAFF. CDR3 bases: TGCAGTGCCGTCGACATTGAAGCTTTCTTT.

Comments on this clone: The junction differs from germline at one of its ends, possibly a read error. The chain is built from TRBV19 and TRBJ2-5; the match to TRBD1 covers 8 bases. CDR1 and CDR2 (germline): LNHDA, SQIVND (reference sequence). The CDR3 is 14 residues long. CDR3 sequence (DNA): TGTGCCAGTAGTATCGGGACAGGACAAGAGACCCAGCACTTC. This encodes CASSIGTGQETQHF.